This record looks at one T cell receptor (beta chain) sequence and its context. Its antigen is currently unknown. 13 Jbeta primers and 60 Vbeta primers were used for the PCR. TCRdb's table, derived via immunoSEQ multiplex PCR, lists solely in-frame clones and lacks some. This table has around 150,000 clones, about 64% appearing once. This entry is derived from a study of cytomegalovirus exposure and HLA in healthy donors. Across the whole study: In an early release, HLA-typed donors contributed some 88 million unique TCR sequences.

Overall study findings and caveats: Some V segments, TRBV6-2 and TRBV6-3 among them, were indistinguishable and were therefore excluded. DRB1 showed the most TCR associations and HLA-C the fewest in a later analysis, as rates varied by HLA locus.

This CDR3 has 11 residues. Germline V gene lookup returns CDR1 MGHDK and CDR2 SYGVNS. The V and J ends lost 6 bases and 6 bases respectively, with 8 bases between them. The sequence came from a woman in her 30s in good health and CMV-seropositive. This chain joins TRBV25-1 and TRBJ1-1; weak D call: TRBD1 (6 bases). Sequenced input: PBMCs. CDR3 protein: CASRGGPEAFF. For the CDR3, the DNA is TGTGCCAGCAGGGGGGGGCCTGAAGCTTTCTTT.